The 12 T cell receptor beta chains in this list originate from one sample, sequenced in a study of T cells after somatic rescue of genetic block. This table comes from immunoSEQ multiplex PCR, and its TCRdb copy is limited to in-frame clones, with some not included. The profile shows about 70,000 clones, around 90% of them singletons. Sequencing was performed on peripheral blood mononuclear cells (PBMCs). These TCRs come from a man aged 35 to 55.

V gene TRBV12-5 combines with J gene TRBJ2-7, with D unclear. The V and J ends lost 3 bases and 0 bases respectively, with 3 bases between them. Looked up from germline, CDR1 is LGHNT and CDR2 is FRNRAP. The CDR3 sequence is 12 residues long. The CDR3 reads CASGLDSYEQYF. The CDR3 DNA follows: TGTGCTAGTGGTTTAGACTCCTACGAGCAGTACTTC.

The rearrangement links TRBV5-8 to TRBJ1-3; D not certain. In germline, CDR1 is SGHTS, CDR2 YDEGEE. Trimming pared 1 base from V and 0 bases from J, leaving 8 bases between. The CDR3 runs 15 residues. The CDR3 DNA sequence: TGTGCCAGCAGCTTGTATACGGTCTCTGGAAACACCATATATTTT. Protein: CASSLYTVSGNTIYF.

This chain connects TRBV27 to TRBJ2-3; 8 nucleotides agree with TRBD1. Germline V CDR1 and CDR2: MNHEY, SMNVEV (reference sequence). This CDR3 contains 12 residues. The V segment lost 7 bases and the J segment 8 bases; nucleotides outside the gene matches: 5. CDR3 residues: CASNSDRGTQYF. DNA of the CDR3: TGTGCCAGCAACTCTGACAGGGGTACGCAGTATTTT.

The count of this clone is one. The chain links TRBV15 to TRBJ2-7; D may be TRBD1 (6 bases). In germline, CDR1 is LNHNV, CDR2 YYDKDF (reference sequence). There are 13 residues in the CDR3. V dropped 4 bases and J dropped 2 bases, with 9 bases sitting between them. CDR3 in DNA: TGTGCCACCAGCACTACAGGGCCCTACGAGCAGTACTTC. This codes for CATSTTGPYEQYF.

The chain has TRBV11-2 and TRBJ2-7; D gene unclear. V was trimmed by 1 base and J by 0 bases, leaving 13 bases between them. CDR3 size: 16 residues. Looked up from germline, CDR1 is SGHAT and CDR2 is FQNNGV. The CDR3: CASSLALGLPSYEQYF. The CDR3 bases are TGTGCCAGCAGCTTAGCCCTGGGGTTACCCTCCTACGAGCAGTACTTC. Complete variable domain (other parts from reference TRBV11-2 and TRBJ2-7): EAGVAQSPRYKIIEKRQSVAFWCNPISGHATLYWYQQILGQGPKLLIQFQNNGVVDDSQLPKDRFSAERLKGVDSTLKIQPAKLEDSAVYLCASSLALGLPSYEQYFGPGTRLTVT.

DNA for the CDR3: TGTGCCAGCAGTTACCCGGACAGGGAGGACAATGAGCAGTTCTTC. The encoded protein is CASSYPDREDNEQFF. This chain connects TRBV6-6 to TRBJ2-1; 8 positions agree with TRBD1. The germline CDR1 and CDR2 sequences are MNHNY and SVGAGI (reference sequence). The V segment lost 2 bases and the J segment 5 bases; nucleotides outside the gene matches: 5. The CDR3 consists of 15 residues.

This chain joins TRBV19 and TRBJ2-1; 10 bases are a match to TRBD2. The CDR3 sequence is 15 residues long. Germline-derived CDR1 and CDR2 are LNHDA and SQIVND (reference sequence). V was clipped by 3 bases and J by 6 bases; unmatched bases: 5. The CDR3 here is CASSMVAGGLNEQFF. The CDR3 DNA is TGTGCCAGTAGTATGGTAGCGGGGGGACTCAATGAGCAGTTCTTC. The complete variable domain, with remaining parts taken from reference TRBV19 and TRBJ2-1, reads DGGITQSPKYLFRKEGQNVTLSCEQNLNHDAMYWYRQDPGQGLRLIYYSQIVNDFQKGDIAEGYSVSREKKESFPLTVTSAQKNPTAFYLCASSMVAGGLNEQFFGPGTRLTVL.

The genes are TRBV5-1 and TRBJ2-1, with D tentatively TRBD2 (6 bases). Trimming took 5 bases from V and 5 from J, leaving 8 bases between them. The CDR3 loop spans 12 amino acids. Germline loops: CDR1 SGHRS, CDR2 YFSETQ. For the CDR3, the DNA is TGCGCCAGCAGTAGCGGTGACAATGAGCAGTTCTTC. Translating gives CASSSGDNEQFF.

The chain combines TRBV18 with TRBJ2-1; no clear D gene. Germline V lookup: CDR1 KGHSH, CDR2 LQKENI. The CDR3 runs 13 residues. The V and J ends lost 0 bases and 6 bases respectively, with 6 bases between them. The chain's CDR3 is CASSPPARNEQFF. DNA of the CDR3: TGTGCCAGCTCACCACCCGCTCGCAATGAGCAGTTCTTC.

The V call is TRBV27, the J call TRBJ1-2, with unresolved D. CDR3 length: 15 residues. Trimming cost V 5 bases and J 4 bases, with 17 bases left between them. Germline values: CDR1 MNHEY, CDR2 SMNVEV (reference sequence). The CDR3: CASSRTALSVYGYTF. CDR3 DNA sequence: TGTGCCAGCAGTCGGACTGCCCTATCAGTCTATGGCTACACCTTC.

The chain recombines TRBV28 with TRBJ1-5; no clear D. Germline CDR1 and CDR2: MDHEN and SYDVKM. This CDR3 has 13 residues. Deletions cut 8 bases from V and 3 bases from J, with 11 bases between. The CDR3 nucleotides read TGTGCCAGCGAAACGCCAAACAATCAGCCCCAGCATTTT. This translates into CASETPNNQPQHF.

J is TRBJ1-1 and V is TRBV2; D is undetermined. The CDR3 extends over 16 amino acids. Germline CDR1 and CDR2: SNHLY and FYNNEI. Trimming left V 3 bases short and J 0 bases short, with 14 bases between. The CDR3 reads CASSELALLMNTEAFF. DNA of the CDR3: TGTGCCAGCAGTGAGTTGGCCCTACTCATGAACACTGAAGCTTTCTTT.